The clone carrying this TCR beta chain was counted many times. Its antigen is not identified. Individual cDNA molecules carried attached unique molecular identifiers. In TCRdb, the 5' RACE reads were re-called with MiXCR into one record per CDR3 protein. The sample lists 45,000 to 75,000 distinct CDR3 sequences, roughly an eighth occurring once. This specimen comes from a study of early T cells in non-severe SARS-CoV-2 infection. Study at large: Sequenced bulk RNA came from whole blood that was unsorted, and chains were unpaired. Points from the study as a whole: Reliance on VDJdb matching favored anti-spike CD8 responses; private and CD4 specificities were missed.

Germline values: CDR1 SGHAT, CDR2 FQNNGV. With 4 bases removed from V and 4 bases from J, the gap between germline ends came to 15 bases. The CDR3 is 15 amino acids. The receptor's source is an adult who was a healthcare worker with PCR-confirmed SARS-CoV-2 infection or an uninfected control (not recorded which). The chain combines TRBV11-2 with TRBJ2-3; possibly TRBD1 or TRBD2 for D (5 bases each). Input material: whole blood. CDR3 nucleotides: TGTGCCAGCAGCTCATATGAGGGGAATTCAGATACGCAGTATTTT. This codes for CASSSYEGNSDTQYF.